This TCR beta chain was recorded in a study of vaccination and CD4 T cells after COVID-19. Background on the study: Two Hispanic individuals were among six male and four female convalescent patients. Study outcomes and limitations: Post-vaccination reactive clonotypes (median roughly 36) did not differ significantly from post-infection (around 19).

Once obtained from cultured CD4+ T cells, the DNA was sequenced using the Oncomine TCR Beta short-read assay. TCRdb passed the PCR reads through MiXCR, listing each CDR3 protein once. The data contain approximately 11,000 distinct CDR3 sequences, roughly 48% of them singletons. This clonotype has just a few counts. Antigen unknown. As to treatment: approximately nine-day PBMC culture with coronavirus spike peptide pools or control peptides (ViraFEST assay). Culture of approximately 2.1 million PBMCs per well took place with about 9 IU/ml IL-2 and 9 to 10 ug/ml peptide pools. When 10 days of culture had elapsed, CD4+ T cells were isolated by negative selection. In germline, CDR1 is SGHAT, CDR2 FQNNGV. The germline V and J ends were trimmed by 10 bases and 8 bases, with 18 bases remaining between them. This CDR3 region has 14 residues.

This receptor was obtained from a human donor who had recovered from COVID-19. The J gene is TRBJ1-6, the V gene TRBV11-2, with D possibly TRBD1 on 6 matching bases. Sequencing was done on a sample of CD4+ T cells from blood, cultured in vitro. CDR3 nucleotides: TGTGCCACCCGAATGGGGGCAGGGCATTCACCCCTCCACTTT. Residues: CATRMGAGHSPLHF.